This T cell receptor (beta chain) comes out of a study of CD8 T cells in Susac syndrome (dated by TCRdb to the late 2010s). About the full investigation: The study used repertoire sequencing to test whether antigen drove CD8+ T cell activation and differentiation in Susac syndrome. CD8+ T cell repertoire clonality was compared between about a dozen healthy donors, about 14 Susac syndrome patients and 15 multiple sclerosis patients.

This clonotype turned up a few times. Its target antigen remains unknown. No per-base quality is available; no much larger clone lies one base away. Peripheral blood CD8+ and CD4+ T cells from healthy donors, Susac syndrome patients and multiple sclerosis patients were profiled using high-throughput TCR beta sequencing. Multiple sclerosis controls were treatment-naive patients with stable or active relapsing-remitting disease fulfilling revised McDonald criteria. Bulk CD8+ and CD4+ T cells were purified by magnetic negative isolation, while CD8+ TEMRA cells were enriched using FACS. Blood was collected in EDTA tubes and processed within 24 hours, with PBMCs isolated through density gradient centrifugation. PBMCs intended for TCR sequencing were frozen in liquid nitrogen and were later thawed in a 37 degrees C water bath. Purity of sorted or isolated CD4+, CD8+ and CD8+ TEMRA cells was at least 90%.

Results and caveats for the whole study, not just this receptor: The study acknowledged that relatively few individuals were included in the TCR sequencing and HLA analysis.

RNA was extracted with the RNeasy kit and roughly 0.45 to 1 ug was reverse transcribed using random hexamers. TCR beta CDR3 regions were amplified with the immunoSEQ multiplex PCR assay covering 54 Vbeta and 13 Jbeta segments. PCR amplification bias was corrected by using a synthetic template baseline for primer optimization and computational correction. Concerning the study's data processing: Reads were annotated to V, D and J genes according to IMGT and were analyzed with immunoSEQ Analyzer, with only productive sequences retained. Clonality was calculated as one minus the Shannon entropy normalized by log2 of the number of productive unique sequences. For each patient and control, public and private clones were evaluated within the 100 most prevalent clones. Susac-specific clones were defined as absent from healthy and MS cohorts, over a thousand published viral clones and other ImmuneACCESS disease sequences. The public sequencing data were trimmed at Q25 with fastp and processed into clonotypes with MiXCR by TCRdb, which kept only in-frame beta chains. Rows are combined by CDR3 protein, so each entry shows the most common genes and DNA. None of the V and J calls come from the authors' own analysis; TCRdb made them. The sample table lists 250,000 to 350,000 distinct CDR3 sequences, 85% of them with a count of one. The top ten hold approximately 0.11% of the sample.

Per the germline V gene (reference sequence), GTSNPN is the CDR1 and SVGIG is the CDR2. Here V drops 1 base and J drops 9 bases, and the junction holds 11 bases not matched to any gene. The CDR3 spans 16 residues, from the cysteine through the phenylalanine. Only CDR3 DNA is held: 48 bases, read in frame from base 1. Sequenced material: CD8+ T cells from PBMCs. Here the chain combines TRBV30 and TRBJ2-1; 11 bases in the junction line up with TRBD2. The clonotype originates from a human donor with multiple sclerosis. The CDR3 sequence is CAWSASTSGTDLEQFF. The nucleotide sequence is TGTGCCTGGAGTGCATCGACTAGCGGGACGGATCTTGAGCAGTTCTTC.